These 26 T cell receptor beta chains share one sample of origin, sequenced in a study of cytomegalovirus exposure and HLA in healthy donors. The PCR contained 60 Vbeta and 13 Jbeta primers. The table came from immunoSEQ multiplex PCR; TCRdb's copy has only in-frame clones and leaves some out. The repertoire holds 85,000 to 100,000 clones, with roughly 82% as singletons. The sample consisted of PBMCs. The receptors were gathered from a human donor in good health.

The chain combines TRBV4-3 with TRBJ2-1, with 9 bases aligning to TRBD1. Germline values: CDR1 LGHNA, CDR2 YSLEER. The CDR3 sequence is 14 residues long. The ends lost 3 bases at V and 14 bases at J; junction bases unmatched: 11. The CDR3: CASSQRRGDRVKFF. CDR3 DNA: TGCGCCAGCAGCCAGAGGAGGGGGGACAGGGTGAAGTTCTTC.

This chain joins TRBV2 and TRBJ1-5, with D tentatively TRBD1 (5 bases). Between the trimmed V and J ends, which lost 4 bases and 7 bases, there was a span of 11 bases. Germline CDR1 and CDR2: SNHLY and FYNNEI. The CDR3 has 13 amino acids. CDR3 sequence: CASSVGGEQPQHF. Written as DNA, the CDR3 is TGTGCCAGCAGTGTTGGAGGGGAGCAGCCCCAGCATTTT.

This rearrangement joins TRBV19 to TRBJ2-7; D ambiguous. Germline loops: CDR1 LNHDA, CDR2 SQIVND (reference sequence). This CDR3 contains 16 residues. Trimming took 4 bases from V and 2 from J, leaving 18 bases between them. CDR3 nucleotides: TGTGCCAGTAGTAAGTCGTTTCAGGTTAACACCTACGAGCAGTACTTC. It specifies CASSKSFQVNTYEQYF.

CDR3 coding DNA: TGTGCCAGCAGCTTAGCGCCCAGGGGGCAGGATCAGCCCCAGCATTTT. The encoded protein is CASSLAPRGQDQPQHF. The chain has TRBV7-6 and TRBJ1-5, with TRBD1 matching over 8 bases. Germline V lookup: CDR1 SGHVS, CDR2 FNYEAQ. J lost 5 bases, V lost 0 bases, and 6 bases had no gene match. The CDR3 length is 16 residues.

In this sample, this clone turned up once. The chain joins TRBV5-5 to TRBJ1-2, with a tentative D call TRBD1 (5 bases). V was cut by 0 bases and J by 1 base, with 13 bases left in between. From germline, CDR1 is SGHKS and CDR2 YYEKEE (reference sequence). The CDR3 runs to 16 residues. CDR3 sequence (DNA): TGTGCCAGCAGCTTGGCCCCGGCAGGGAATAACTATGGCTACACCTTC. Protein sequence: CASSLAPAGNNYGYTF.

V and J are TRBV7-7 and TRBJ2-2; the match to TRBD2 covers 7 bases. With 3 bases clipped from V and 2 bases from J, the junction kept 6 bases outside the gene matches. This CDR3 has 16 amino acids. Per the germline V gene, CDR1 is SSHAT and CDR2 is FNYEAQ (reference sequence). CDR3 protein: CASSLGAGTNTGELFF. The CDR3 coding sequence is TGTGCCAGCAGCTTGGGAGCGGGGACCAACACCGGGGAGCTGTTTTTT.

Here the CDR3 reads CASSIGQDYGYTF. CDR3 nucleotide sequence: TGTGCCAGCAGCATAGGGCAGGACTATGGCTACACCTTC. This chain links TRBV9 with TRBJ1-2; no clear D gene. CDR1 is SGDLS and CDR2 is YYNGEE in the germline V gene. V dropped 4 bases and J dropped 3 bases, with 10 bases sitting between them. This CDR3 spans 13 amino acids.

The chain joins TRBV7-2 to TRBJ1-1; TRBD1 matches at 8 bases. The CDR3 has 14 amino acids. J was trimmed by 6 bases and V by 5 bases; bases with no gene match: 8. Germline values: CDR1 SGHTA, CDR2 FQGNSA. The CDR3 reads CASSRPGQGAEAFF. The CDR3 coding sequence is TGTGCCAGCAGCAGACCAGGACAGGGAGCTGAAGCTTTCTTT.

This clone was counted ten times or more. The chain couples TRBV5-1 to TRBJ1-6; 8 bases align to TRBD1. The V and J ends lost 2 bases and 12 bases, in that order; junction bases with no gene match: 4. Germline V gene sequence: CDR1 SGHRS, CDR2 YFSETQ. The CDR3 has 13 amino acids. The CDR3 is CASSFGQGKPLHF. CDR3 bases: TGCGCCAGCAGCTTTGGACAGGGAAAACCCCTCCACTTT.

V usage is TRBV7-9 and J usage is TRBJ2-3; 9 bases fit TRBD1. This CDR3 region has 16 residues. Germline CDR1 and CDR2: SEHNR and FQNEAQ (reference sequence). With 5 bases clipped from V and 4 bases from J, the junction kept 10 bases outside the gene matches. The CDR3 coding sequence is TGTGCCAGCAGCCGTTCCGGACAGGGGATCGCAGATACGCAGTATTTT. Its translation is CASSRSGQGIADTQYF.

The chain combines TRBV9 with TRBJ1-1; unclear D gene. The length of the CDR3 is 17 residues. Germline values: CDR1 SGDLS, CDR2 YYNGEE. Trimming left V 0 bases short and J 8 bases short, with 23 bases between. CDR3 nucleotide sequence: TGTGCCAGCAGCGTAGGTCCCACAATTAGAACGGGGAGCGAAGCTTTCTTT. Its translation is CASSVGPTIRTGSEAFF.

This clone was found once. The chain joins TRBV6-1 to TRBJ2-1; TRBD1 is a possible D gene (5 bases). The CDR3 has 14 amino acids. The germline V gene has CDR1 MNHNS and CDR2 SASEGT. With 4 bases removed from V and 8 bases from J, the gap between germline ends came to 15 bases. The CDR3 is CASSAFTRADEQFF. CDR3 sequence (DNA): TGTGCCAGCAGTGCCTTTACCAGGGCCGATGAGCAGTTCTTC.

The chain is built from TRBV27 and TRBJ2-7; TRBD2 agrees at 7 bases. Germline values: CDR1 MNHEY, CDR2 SMNVEV (reference sequence). V lost 2 bases and J lost 0; bases outside the gene matches: 4. This CDR3 has 15 amino acids. The CDR3 DNA reads as TGTGCCAGCAGTTTACTAGCGGAGTACTCCTACGAGCAGTACTTC. Translating it yields CASSLLAEYSYEQYF.

The rearrangement joins TRBV30 to TRBJ2-4; weak D call: TRBD2 (6 bases). V lost 2 bases and J lost 0, with 11 bases in between. In germline, CDR1 is GTSNPN, CDR2 SVGIG (reference sequence). The CDR3 contains 15 residues. CDR3 bases: TGTGCCTGGAGTCCCGAGGGAGGAGCCAAAAACATTCAGTACTTC. It is translated as CAWSPEGGAKNIQYF.

The V and J genes are TRBV7-9 and TRBJ1-1; D remains unclear. Looked up from germline, CDR1 is SEHNR and CDR2 is FQNEAQ (reference sequence). V lost 1 base and J 2 bases, leaving 11 bases between the germline ends. The CDR3 loop spans 15 amino acids. The CDR3 nucleotides are TGTGCCAGCAGCTTAGTAGCCGGCCCCAACACTGAAGCTTTCTTT. This sequence encodes CASSLVAGPNTEAFF.

V is TRBV2 and J is TRBJ1-4, with 9 bases that match TRBD1. From germline, CDR1 is SNHLY and CDR2 FYNNEI. This CDR3 region has 18 residues. With V trimmed by 6 bases and J by 1 base, 12 bases remained unmatched. In nucleotides, the CDR3 is TGTGCCAGCAGGGATCCCGGGACAGGGTTGGGAACTAATGAAAAACTGTTTTTT. Translating it yields CASRDPGTGLGTNEKLFF.

The V gene is TRBV29-1, the J gene TRBJ1-2, with D maybe TRBD1 (5 bases). The CDR3 has 12 amino acids. The germline V gene encodes CDR1 SQVTM and CDR2 ANQGSEA. V lost 5 bases and J lost 3, with 10 bases in between. Here the CDR3 DNA reads TGCAGCGTTCCAGGGATCTACTATGGCTACACCTTC. This sequence encodes CSVPGIYYGYTF.

V is TRBV14 and J is TRBJ2-3, with TRBD1 matching over 7 bases. J lost 6 bases, V lost 5 bases, and 5 bases had no gene match. From germline, CDR1 is SGHDN and CDR2 FVKESK. This CDR3 has 13 amino acids. The CDR3 region is CASSATGSDTQYF. DNA for the CDR3: TGTGCCAGCAGCGCGACAGGGTCCGATACGCAGTATTTT.

About this clone: An end of the junction does not agree with germline; a read error may underlie this. The chain combines TRBV5-4 with TRBJ2-7; 12 bases map to TRBD2. There are 16 residues in the CDR3. CDR1 is SGHNT and CDR2 is YYREEE in the germline V gene (reference sequence). CDR3 sequence reads: CASSLYTSGRSNERYF. The CDR3 region has the DNA TGTGCCAGCAGCTTGTATACTAGCGGGAGGTCGAACGAGCGGTACTTC.

The chain carries TRBV5-1 and TRBJ1-4, with 7 bases identical to TRBD1. This CDR3 contains 14 residues. Trimming removed 4 bases from V and 4 bases from J; junction bases left unmatched: 4. CDR1 SGHRS and CDR2 YFSETQ come from the germline V gene. In DNA form, the CDR3 reads TGCGCCAGCAGCCCCGGGACAGTTAATGAAAAACTGTTTTTT. It yields the protein CASSPGTVNEKLFF.

V usage is TRBV5-1 and J usage is TRBJ1-2; tentative D call: TRBD1 (5 bases). The CDR3 runs to 14 residues. The germline CDR1 and CDR2 sequences are SGHRS and YFSETQ. V was trimmed by 0 bases and J by 4 bases, leaving 10 bases between them. CDR3 sequence: CASSLGGRVYGYTF. CDR3 in DNA: TGCGCCAGCAGCTTGGGTGGCAGGGTCTATGGCTACACCTTC.

This clone showed up just a few times. The chain has TRBV5-4 and TRBJ1-1; 7 bases fit TRBD1. The CDR3 totals 13 residues. The junction had 4 bases not matched to a gene; V was cut back by 5 bases and J by 3 bases. CDR1 SGHNT and CDR2 YYREEE come from the germline V gene (reference sequence). The CDR3 coding sequence is TGTGCCAGCAGTCACGACAGGGACACTGAAGCTTTCTTT. It specifies CASSHDRDTEAFF.

Only a few counts were recorded for this clone. This chain links TRBV19 with TRBJ1-5; 7 bases agree with TRBD1. With V trimmed by 7 bases and J by 0 bases, 6 bases remained unmatched. The germline gives CDR1 LNHDA, CDR2 SQIVND (reference sequence). CDR3 size: 15 residues. The CDR3 nucleotides read TGTGCCAGTAAAAACGACAGGGTTAGCAATCAGCCCCAGCATTTT. Protein product: CASKNDRVSNQPQHF.

DNA of the CDR3: TGTGCCAGCAGCTTGGTGGGAACAGGGGCCGGCACTGAAGCTTTCTTT. It encodes CASSLVGTGAGTEAFF. V usage is TRBV5-6 and J usage is TRBJ1-1; 7 positions agree with TRBD1. The CDR3 is 16 amino acids. CDR1 is SGHDT and CDR2 is YYEEEE in the germline V gene. Unmatched junction bases numbered 9, after V lost 0 bases and J lost 4 bases.

This chain links TRBV5-1 with TRBJ2-2, with D possibly TRBD1 on 6 matching bases. This CDR3 comprises 14 residues. V gave up 6 bases and J gave up 2 bases, with 11 bases separating them. From germline, CDR1 is SGHRS and CDR2 YFSETQ. This CDR3 is CASNRDTNTGELFF. The CDR3 DNA follows: TGCGCCAGCAACCGGGACACTAACACCGGGGAGCTGTTTTTT.

The chain joins TRBV27 to TRBJ2-5; TRBD2 agrees at 11 bases. The germline V gene encodes CDR1 MNHEY and CDR2 SMNVEV (reference sequence). V shed 6 bases and J 7 bases; nucleotides not matched to a gene: 13. The CDR3 runs to 16 residues. The CDR3 is CASRNPSGGTRATQYF. The CDR3 nucleotides are TGTGCCAGCAGGAACCCTAGCGGGGGGACGAGAGCGACCCAGTACTTC.